This entry describes one TCR beta chain. A read error may produce the germline difference seen at one junction end. Original data processing: It was from reference gene primer amplification that nucleated cell counts were estimated. Clones were sequenced by immunoSEQ multiplex PCR, and TCRdb holds only the in-frame ones, with some missing. V, J and clone size are taken as reported in that table, and D and trimming were inferred from the DNA itself. The sample consists of some 240,000 clones, around four fifths of them appearing once. The CDR3 has 15 amino acids. CDR1 is SSHAT and CDR2 is FNYEAQ in the germline V gene (reference sequence). The data were obtained in a study of blood T cell repertoires in COVID-19. Study summary: PBMCs, B-cell-depleted T cells, or T cells provided the cDNA or gDNA that made up the material.

V is TRBV7-7 and J is TRBJ2-2; D possibly corresponds to TRBD2 (5 bases). The source is a woman aged 55-75 years with active or convalescent COVID-19. The sequenced sample consisted of peripheral blood. The CDR3 sequence: CASSLAFSYTGELFF. The DNA of the CDR3 is TGTGCTAGCAGCTTAGCGTTCAGTTACACCGGGGAGCTGTTTTTT.